These T cell receptor beta chains were read from a single sample in a study of cytomegalovirus exposure and HLA in healthy donors. The assay was immunoSEQ multiplex PCR, and TCRdb's table has in-frame clones only and misses some. Here the sample spans about 96,000 clones, about four fifths being singletons. The sample was PBMCs. The receptors were sampled from a woman in her 70s in good health and CMV-seropositive. Each CDR3 is given with its conserved first and last residue. D genes are given only for firm matches. Rows may omit the clone size; those that give it use once, few, many or a size class.

j_call | v_call | clone_size | d_call | cdr3_nt | cdr3_aa
TRBJ1-3 | TRBV5-1 | NA | NA | TGCGCCAGCGGAAGAGACAGCCTCTCTGGAAACACCATATATTTT | CASGRDSLSGNTIYF
TRBJ2-1 | TRBV7-9 | NA | NA | TGTGCCAGCAGTTTCAGGGGGGATCCTTACAATGAGCAGTTCTTC | CASSFRGDPYNEQFF
TRBJ1-1 | TRBV28 | NA | NA | TGTGCCAGCAGTTTATCCTTGGGAGGGACTGAAGCTTTCTTT | CASSLSLGGTEAFF
TRBJ2-3 | TRBV15 | NA | TRBD1 | TGTGCCACCAGCAGAGAATCGGGACAGGGGACATCGGATACGCAGTATTTT | CATSRESGQGTSDTQYF
TRBJ2-2 | TRBV19 | NA | NA | TGTGCCAGTAGCTACAGGAACACCGGGGAGCTGTTTTTT | CASSYRNTGELFF
TRBJ1-1 | TRBV4-2 | NA | NA | TGTGCCAGCAGCCAAGCTAGTGTAGGTACTGAAGCTTTCTTT | CASSQASVGTEAFF
TRBJ1-5 | TRBV2 | NA | NA | TGTGCCACGAGGCGAACCCGCAATCAGCCCCAGCATTTT | CATRRTRNQPQHF
TRBJ1-5 | TRBV6-5 | NA | NA | TGTGCCAGCCAACGCGAGCCCCATAGCAATCAGCCCCAGCATTTT | CASQREPHSNQPQHF
TRBJ2-7 | TRBV19 | NA | TRBD1 | TGTGCCAGTAGTACCGGACAGGGAAACTACGAGCAGTACTTC | CASSTGQGNYEQYF
TRBJ2-5 | TRBV2 | NA | NA | TGTGCCAGCAGATACTCGGGGACCCAGTACTTC | CASRYSGTQYF
TRBJ2-3 | TRBV4-1 | NA | NA | TGCGCCAGCAGCCTGCGACATATTAGCACAGATACGCAGTATTTT | CASSLRHISTDTQYF
TRBJ1-2 | TRBV6-4 | NA | TRBD1 | TGTGCCAGCGCGCACAGGGGATCTGGCTACACCTTC | CASAHRGSGYTF
TRBJ2-3 | TRBV9 | NA | TRBD2 | TGTGCCAGCAGGCCCGGGACTAGCGGGGTAGATACGCAGTATTTT | CASRPGTSGVDTQYF
TRBJ2-2 | TRBV6-1 | NA | NA | TGTGCCAGCAGTAGCGGACACACCGGGGAGCTGTTTTTT | CASSSGHTGELFF
TRBJ1-2 | TRBV6-5 | NA | TRBD1 | TGTGCCAGCAGTTACTCGAGGGGACAGGATTATGGCTACACCTTC | CASSYSRGQDYGYTF
TRBJ1-2 | TRBV7-2 | few | TRBD1 | TGTGCCAGCAGCCCCGGGACAGGGTTATTTGGCTACACCTTC | CASSPGTGLFGYTF
TRBJ2-1 | TRBV6-4 | NA | NA | TGTGCCAGCAGTGTTTTGCCAGGGTACAATGAGCAGTTCTTC | CASSVLPGYNEQFF